This TCR beta chain appears in the sequencing data of a study of T cells in Graves' hyperthyroidism and ophthalmopathy. As for the study in general: Peripheral blood was collected at initial diagnosis, before any treatment. General study points: Most clonotypes expanded in thyroid above 0.001 were likewise present in blood.

On the basis of clinical symptoms, serum thyroxine and TRAb, thyroid ultrasound and orbital computed tomography, diagnoses were made. The source material, RNA transcripts, was used to amplify TCR beta CDR3 regions. First-round RT-PCR with HTBI primers amplified the TCR CDR3 region. MiXCR, run by TCRdb on the multiplex PCR reads, gives a single entry per CDR3 protein. The sample has more than 450,000 distinct CDR3 sequences; 15% to 20% are singletons. This clonotype was counted between two and nine times. Its antigen is as yet unknown. This receptor was identified in a man in his forties with Graves' ophthalmopathy. The sequencing sample was made of blood.

The CDR3 protein is CASSLDQFGPDEAFF. The CDR3 bases are TGTGCCAGCAGCTTAGATCAGTTCGGACCGGACGAAGCTTTCTTT. The chain combines TRBV11-2 with TRBJ1-1; D not resolved. This CDR3 is 15 amino acids long. Between the trimmed V and J ends, which lost 0 bases and 8 bases, there was a span of 16 bases. From germline, CDR1 is SGHAT and CDR2 FQNNGV. The variable domain in full, completed from reference TRBV11-2 and TRBJ1-1, reads EAGVAQSPRYKIIEKRQSVAFWCNPISGHATLYWYQQILGQGPKLLIQFQNNGVVDDSQLPKDRFSAERLKGVDSTLKIQPAKLEDSAVYLCASSLDQFGPDEAFFGQGTRLTVV.